The 15 T cell receptor beta chains listed next were all sequenced from one sample in a study of PD-L1 blockade in urothelial cancer. Here immunoSEQ multiplex PCR was the method, and the copy in TCRdb shows in-frame clones only, minus some. The repertoire holds some 45,000 clones, about 87% seen once, with almost 4% in the top ten. The starting material was PBMCs, obtained around atezolizumab (anti-PD-L1) treatment. Receptors originate from a man older than 75 with urothelial cancer.

This clone was seen a single time. CDR3 loop: CASSLVGSSYNEQFF. The CDR3 coding sequence is TGCGCCAGCAGCTTGGTAGGGAGCTCCTACAATGAGCAGTTCTTC. This chain uses TRBV5-1 with TRBJ2-1; perhaps TRBD2 as D (5 bases). The CDR3 runs to 15 residues. Germline-derived CDR1 and CDR2 are SGHRS and YFSETQ. V was shortened by 0 bases and J by 0 bases, with 7 bases between the two germline ends.

The chain links TRBV19 to TRBJ1-1; tentatively, D is TRBD1 (5 bases). The CDR3 contains 12 residues. V shed 7 bases and J shed 7 bases, with 13 bases lying between them. The germline CDR1 and CDR2 sequences are LNHDA and SQIVND (reference sequence). CDR3 sequence: CASTIRGSEAFF. The CDR3 region has the DNA TGTGCCAGTACCATTAGGGGCAGTGAAGCTTTCTTT.

The chain uses TRBV6-1 and TRBJ1-1; D may be TRBD1 (5 bases). The CDR3 has 15 residues. The germline CDR1 and CDR2 sequences are MNHNS and SASEGT. The CDR3 reads CVVQAGRSLNTEAFF. The CDR3 coding sequence is TGTGTCGTCCAGGCAGGGAGGTCCCTGAACACTGAAGCTTTCTTT.

This chain joins TRBV7-6 and TRBJ2-1, with TRBD2 matching 11 bases. CDR1 and CDR2 from the germline V gene are SGHVS and FNYEAQ. V was clipped by 5 bases and J by 7 bases; unmatched bases: 10. The CDR3 loop spans 16 amino acids. The chain's CDR3 is CASSGSSGLAANEQFF. The CDR3 DNA sequence: TGTGCCAGCAGCGGAAGCTCGGGACTAGCGGCAAATGAGCAGTTCTTC.

The rearrangement joins TRBV18 to TRBJ2-7, with 13 bases lining up with TRBD2. V lost 6 bases and J lost 2; bases outside the gene matches: 16. CDR1 is KGHSH and CDR2 is LQKENI in the germline V gene. This CDR3 is 19 amino acids long. CDR3 nucleotide sequence: TGTGCCAGCTCGCCTACACCGGGACTAGCGGGGAAAATAACCTACGAGCAGTACTTC. Encoded protein: CASSPTPGLAGKITYEQYF.

The chain carries TRBV27 and TRBJ1-2; D is unresolved. The V end lost 5 bases, the J end lost 8 bases, and 15 bases lay between the germline ends. CDR3 length equals 13 residues. Germline CDR1 MNHEY, CDR2 SMNVEV (reference sequence). CDR3 coding DNA: TGTGCCAGCAGTGACAACCTTCGGAGGGGCTACACCTTC. Amino acids: CASSDNLRRGYTF.

The J gene is TRBJ2-5, the V gene TRBV5-4, with 9 bases lining up with TRBD1. Trimming cost V 4 bases and J 2 bases; bases outside gene matches: 9. The germline V gene has CDR1 SGHNT and CDR2 YYREEE (reference sequence). This CDR3 spans 16 amino acids. The CDR3 protein is CASSDGGTGPQETQYF. The CDR3 DNA follows: TGTGCCAGCAGCGATGGAGGGACAGGGCCGCAAGAGACCCAGTACTTC.

This sequence joins TRBV5-4 and TRBJ1-6, with 9 nucleotides matching TRBD1. The CDR3 contains 15 residues. Unmatched junction bases numbered 5, after V lost 3 bases and J lost 7 bases. Germline-derived CDR1 and CDR2 are SGHNT and YYREEE (reference sequence). CDR3: CASSSGGTGNSPLHF. The CDR3 region has the DNA TGTGCCAGCAGCTCCGGCGGGACAGGGAATTCACCCCTCCACTTT. The variable domain in full, with the rest retrieved from reference TRBV5-4 and TRBJ1-6, is ETGVTQSPTHLIKTRGQQVTLRCSSQSGHNTVSWYQQALGQGPQFIFQYYREEENGRGNFPPRFSGLQFPNYSSELNVNALELDDSALYLCASSSGGTGNSPLHFGNGTRLTVT.

The rearrangement links TRBV6-5 to TRBJ2-3; no firm D call. Germline CDR1 reads MNHEY; CDR2 reads SVGAGI. The CDR3 sequence is 11 residues long. Trimming took 4 bases from V and 7 from J, leaving 6 bases between them. The CDR3 here is CASSSLHTQYF. CDR3 coding DNA: TGTGCCAGCAGTTCCCTTCATACGCAGTATTTT.

This clone turned up a few times. The sample contains more than one DNA sequence encoding this CDR3. CDR3 in DNA: TGTGCCAGCAGTCGACAGGGTACGAACACTGAAGCTTTCTTT. Its translation is CASSRQGTNTEAFF. The gene calls are TRBV7-2 and TRBJ1-1; 7 nucleotides match TRBD1. The CDR3 consists of 14 residues. Germline CDR1 reads SGHTA; CDR2 reads FQGNSA. J gave up 1 base and V 6 bases, and 5 bases lay outside the gene matches.

The chain couples TRBV11-3 to TRBJ2-1; 7 positions agree with TRBD2. Trimming at V came to 5 bases and at J to 8 bases, leaving 15 bases not matched to a gene. Germline lookup yields CDR1 SGHNT and CDR2 YENEEA. CDR3 length: 16 residues. For the CDR3, the DNA is TGTGCCAGCAGCCCCTCGGGTGCGGGAGTTACGGATGAGCAGTTCTTC. Amino acids: CASSPSGAGVTDEQFF. The variable domain in full, completed from reference TRBV11-3 and TRBJ2-1, reads EAGVVQSPRYKIIEKKQPVAFWCNPISGHNTLYWYLQNLGQGPELLIRYENEEAVDDSQLPKDRFSAERLKGVDSTLKIQPAELGDSAVYLCASSPSGAGVTDEQFFGPGTRLTVL.

The chain combines TRBV14 with TRBJ2-7; 7 nucleotides align to TRBD2. Losses at the gene ends were 1 base for V and 5 bases for J; bases not matched to a gene: 5. The germline CDR1 and CDR2 sequences are SGHDN and FVKESK. The CDR3 is 14 amino acids. The CDR3 DNA is TGTGCCAGCAGCCAAGTCGCAGGGAGGGACGAGCAGTACTTC. Translating it yields CASSQVAGRDEQYF.

The rearrangement joins TRBV5-4 to TRBJ2-7; 7 bases line up with TRBD2. The J segment lost 6 bases and the V segment lost 3 bases, leaving 3 bases of the junction unmatched. CDR1 is SGHNT and CDR2 is YYREEE in the germline V gene (reference sequence). CDR3 length: 12 residues. The DNA of the CDR3 is TGTGCCAGCAGCTGGGAGGGGTTCGAGCAGTACTTC. This translates into CASSWEGFEQYF.

The chain employs TRBV6-5 and TRBJ1-2; D ambiguous. Trimming pared 3 bases from V and 6 bases from J, leaving 11 bases between. The CDR3 is made up of 13 amino acids. Looked up from germline, CDR1 is MNHEY and CDR2 is SVGAGI. Here the CDR3 DNA reads TGTGCCAGCAGTTATGGGCCGGAAGATGGCTACACCTTC. This gives the protein CASSYGPEDGYTF.

This clone showed up just a few times. The chain carries TRBV28 and TRBJ1-5, with 7 bases fitting TRBD1. Germline V gene data show CDR1 as MDHEN and CDR2 as SYDVKM. V trimming: 6 bases; J trimming: 5 bases; junction bases outside the gene matches: 1. The CDR3 covers 12 residues. CDR3: CASSRGDQPQHF. CDR3 DNA sequence: TGTGCCAGCAGCAGGGGGGATCAGCCCCAGCATTTT.